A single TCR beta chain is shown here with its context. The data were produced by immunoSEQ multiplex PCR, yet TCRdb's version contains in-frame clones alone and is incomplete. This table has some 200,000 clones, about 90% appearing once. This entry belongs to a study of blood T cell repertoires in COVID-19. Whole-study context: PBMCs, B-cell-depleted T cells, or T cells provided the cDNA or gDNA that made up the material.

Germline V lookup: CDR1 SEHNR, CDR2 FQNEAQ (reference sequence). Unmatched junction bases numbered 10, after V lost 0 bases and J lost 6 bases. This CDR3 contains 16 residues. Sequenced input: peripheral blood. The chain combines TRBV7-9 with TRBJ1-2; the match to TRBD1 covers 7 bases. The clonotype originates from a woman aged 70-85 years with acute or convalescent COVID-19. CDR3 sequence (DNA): TGTGCCAGCAGCTTAGCCAATCATCGACAGGGCGATGGCTACACCTTC. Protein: CASSLANHRQGDGYTF. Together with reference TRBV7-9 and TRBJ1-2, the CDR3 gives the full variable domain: DTGVSQNPRHKITKRGQNVTFRCDPISEHNRLYWYRQTLGQGPEFLTYFQNEAQLEKSRLLSDRFSAERPKGSFSTLEIQRTEQGDSAMYLCASSLANHRQGDGYTFGSGTRLTVV.